This T cell receptor beta chain was recovered during a study of Graves' ophthalmopathy and Graves' hyperthyroidism. CDR3 size: 14 residues. The V end was cut by 10 bases, the J end by 5 bases, with 20 bases between. CDR1 MNHNS and CDR2 SASEGT come from the germline V gene. Those donors who had ophthalmopathy presented with moderate-to-severe activity, a CAS of ≥3, a NOSPECS of ≥4 and a duration under 3 months. Orbital computed tomography, thyroid ultrasound, TRAb, serum thyroxine and clinical symptoms formed the basis of diagnosis. This clonotype was seen at least ten times. Beta-chain TCR CDR3 regions were amplified from RNA transcripts. First-round RT-PCR employed HTBI primers, with a second-round multiplex PCR after it. TCRdb itself ran the multiplex PCR reads through MiXCR, one entry per CDR3 protein. The sample lists hundreds of thousands of distinct CDR3 sequences, approximately 15% occurring once.

The specimen sequenced was blood. The chain is built from TRBV6-1 and TRBJ1-1; perhaps TRBD1 as D (5 bases). This TCR derives from a woman between 25 and 40 years old with Graves' ophthalmopathy. The CDR3 sequence is CATQGAAGRTEAFF. DNA for the CDR3: TGTGCCACCCAAGGGGCAGCGGGGAGGACTGAAGCTTTCTTT.